The clone carrying this TCR beta chain registers medium-sized by frequency. Its cognate antigen is unknown. The sample is drawn from a study of CXCR3-negative and CXCR3-positive naive CD8 T cells. About the research overall: The study obtained roughly 140 million TRB reads, about 1.5 +/- 0.3 million per library.

Notes on the study in general: Relative to memory CD8+ cells, whose diversity was much lower, both naive subsets had comparably high diversity. TRBV-TRBJ usage was alike in naive CXCR3-negative and CXCR3-positive cells but differed in memory cells. More hydrophobic TRB CDR3s were found in CXCR3-positive naive cells than in CXCR3-negative naive cells.

It was by 5' RACE with UMI labels that the TRB cDNA libraries were prepared. One entry per CDR3 protein, without DNA, is what TCRdb gives after re-calling the 5' RACE reads. The sample data list about 5,000 distinct CDR3 sequences. The CDR3 is 11 amino acids. The V gene's germline CDR1 is SQVTM and CDR2 ANQGSEA. The V gene is TRBV29-1, the J gene TRBJ1-1. The sequencing input was naive CXCR3+ CD8+ T cells from blood. Indicated subset: CD45RO-CCR7+CD27+CD95- naive CD8+ T cells expressing CXCR3 (TNR3+). This clonotype was sampled from a human donor in good health. Some clones in this sample may be carry-over from other donors' samples. CDR3 protein: CSVGVNTEAFF.